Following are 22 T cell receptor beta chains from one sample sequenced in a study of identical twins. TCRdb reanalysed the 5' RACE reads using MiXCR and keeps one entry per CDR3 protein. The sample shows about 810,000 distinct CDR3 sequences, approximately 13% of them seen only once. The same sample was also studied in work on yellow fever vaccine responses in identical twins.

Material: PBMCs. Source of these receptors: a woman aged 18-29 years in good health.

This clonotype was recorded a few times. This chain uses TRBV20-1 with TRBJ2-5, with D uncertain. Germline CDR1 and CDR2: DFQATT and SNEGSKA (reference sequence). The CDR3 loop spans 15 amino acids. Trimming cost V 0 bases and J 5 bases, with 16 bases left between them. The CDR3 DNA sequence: TGCAGTGCTAGAGATCCCCCGTCTAGTGTGGAGACCCAGTACTTC. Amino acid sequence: CSARDPPSSVETQYF.

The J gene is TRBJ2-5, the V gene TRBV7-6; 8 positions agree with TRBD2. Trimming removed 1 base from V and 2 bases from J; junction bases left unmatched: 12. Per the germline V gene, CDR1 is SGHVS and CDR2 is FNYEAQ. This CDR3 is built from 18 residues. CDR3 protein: CASSLVGPGLAGQETQYF. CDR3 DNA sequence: TGTGCCAGCAGCTTAGTAGGTCCTGGACTAGCCGGGCAAGAGACCCAGTACTTC.

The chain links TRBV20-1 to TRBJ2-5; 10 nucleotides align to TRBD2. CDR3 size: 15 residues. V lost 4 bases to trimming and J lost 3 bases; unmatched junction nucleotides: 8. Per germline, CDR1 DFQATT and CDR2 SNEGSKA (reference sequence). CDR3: CSAIPGTSVEETQYF. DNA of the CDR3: TGCAGTGCTATTCCCGGGACTAGCGTGGAAGAGACCCAGTACTTC.

The CDR3 DNA is TGTGCCATCAGACCCGCACAGGGACTCTCTGAAGCTTTCTTT. Protein product: CAIRPAQGLSEAFF. The J gene is TRBJ1-1, the V gene TRBV10-3, with D possibly being TRBD1 (6 bases). This CDR3 has 14 amino acids. Between the trimmed V and J ends, which lost 6 bases and 6 bases, there was a span of 17 bases. Germline V gene data show CDR1 as ENHRY and CDR2 as SYGVKD.

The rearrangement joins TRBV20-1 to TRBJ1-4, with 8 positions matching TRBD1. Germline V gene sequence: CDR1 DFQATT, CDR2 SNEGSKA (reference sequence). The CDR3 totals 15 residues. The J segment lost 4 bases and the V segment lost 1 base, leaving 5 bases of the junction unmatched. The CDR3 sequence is CSARAGTGFNEKLFF. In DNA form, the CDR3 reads TGCAGTGCTAGAGCAGGGACAGGCTTTAATGAAAAACTGTTTTTT.

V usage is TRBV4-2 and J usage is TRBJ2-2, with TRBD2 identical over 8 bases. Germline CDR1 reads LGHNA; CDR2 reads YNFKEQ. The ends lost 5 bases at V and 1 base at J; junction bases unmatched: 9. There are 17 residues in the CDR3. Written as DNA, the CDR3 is TGTGCCAGCAGCACCGGGACTAGACATAGGAACACCGGGGAGCTGTTTTTT. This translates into CASSTGTRHRNTGELFF.

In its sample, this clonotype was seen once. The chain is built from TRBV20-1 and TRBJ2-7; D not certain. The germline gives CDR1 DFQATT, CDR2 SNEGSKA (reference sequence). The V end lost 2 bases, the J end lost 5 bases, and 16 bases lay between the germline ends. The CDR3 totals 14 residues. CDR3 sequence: CSARPMGFLDEQYF. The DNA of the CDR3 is TGCAGTGCTAGACCCATGGGGTTCCTGGACGAGCAGTACTTC.

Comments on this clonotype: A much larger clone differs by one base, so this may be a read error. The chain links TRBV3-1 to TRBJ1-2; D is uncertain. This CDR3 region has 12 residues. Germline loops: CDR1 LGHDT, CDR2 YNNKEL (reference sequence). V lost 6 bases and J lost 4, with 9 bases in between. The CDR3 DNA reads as TGTGCCAGCAGACATAATATCTATGGCTACACCTTC. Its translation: CASRHNIYGYTF.

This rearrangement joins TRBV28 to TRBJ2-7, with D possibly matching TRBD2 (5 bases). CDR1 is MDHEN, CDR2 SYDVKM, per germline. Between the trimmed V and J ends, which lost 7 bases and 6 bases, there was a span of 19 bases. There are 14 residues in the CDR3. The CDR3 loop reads CASTPTTKSREQYF. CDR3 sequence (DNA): TGTGCCAGCACCCCCACGACTAAGTCCCGCGAGCAGTACTTC.

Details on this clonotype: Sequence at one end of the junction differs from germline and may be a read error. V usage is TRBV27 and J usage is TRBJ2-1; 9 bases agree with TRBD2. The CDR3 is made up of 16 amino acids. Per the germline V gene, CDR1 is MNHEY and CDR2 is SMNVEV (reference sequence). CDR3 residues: CASSLSSGMTYNEQFF. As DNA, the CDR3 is TGTGCCAGCAGCTTATCTAGCGGGATGACGTACAATGAGCAGTTCTTC.

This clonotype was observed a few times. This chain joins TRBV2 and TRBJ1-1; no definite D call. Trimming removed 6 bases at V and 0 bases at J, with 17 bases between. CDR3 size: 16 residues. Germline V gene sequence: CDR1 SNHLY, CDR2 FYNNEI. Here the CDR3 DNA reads TGTGCCAGCAGCCCTCACCGGGGTGGGCTGAACACTGAAGCTTTCTTT. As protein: CASSPHRGGLNTEAFF. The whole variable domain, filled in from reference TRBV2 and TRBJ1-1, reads EPEVTQTPSHQVTQMGQEVILRCVPISNHLYFYWYRQILGQKVEFLVSFYNNEISEKSEIFDDQFSVERPDGSNFTLKIRSTKLEDSAMYFCASSPHRGGLNTEAFFGQGTRLTVV.

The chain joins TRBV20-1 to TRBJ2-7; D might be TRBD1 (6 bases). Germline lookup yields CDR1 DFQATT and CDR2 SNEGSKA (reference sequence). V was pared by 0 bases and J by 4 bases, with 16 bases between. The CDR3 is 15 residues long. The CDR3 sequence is CSARDRTAPGYEQYF. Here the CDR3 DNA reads TGCAGTGCTAGAGACCGGACAGCTCCAGGTTACGAGCAGTACTTC.

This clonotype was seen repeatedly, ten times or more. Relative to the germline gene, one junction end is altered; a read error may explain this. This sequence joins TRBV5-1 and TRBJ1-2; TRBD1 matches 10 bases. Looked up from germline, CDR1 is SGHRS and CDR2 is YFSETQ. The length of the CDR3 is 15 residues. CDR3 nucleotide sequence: TGTGCCAGCAGCCCCCGGACAGGGGGGAACTATGGCTACACCTTC. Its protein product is CASSPRTGGNYGYTF.

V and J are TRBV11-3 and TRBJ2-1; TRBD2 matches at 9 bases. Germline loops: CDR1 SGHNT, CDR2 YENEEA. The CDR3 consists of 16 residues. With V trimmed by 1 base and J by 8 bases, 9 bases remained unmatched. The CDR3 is CASSLAVSGSRYEQFF. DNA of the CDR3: TGTGCCAGCAGCTTAGCGGTTAGCGGGAGTAGATATGAGCAGTTCTTC. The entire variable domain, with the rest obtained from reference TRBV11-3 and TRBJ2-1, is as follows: EAGVVQSPRYKIIEKKQPVAFWCNPISGHNTLYWYLQNLGQGPELLIRYENEEAVDDSQLPKDRFSAERLKGVDSTLKIQPAELGDSAVYLCASSLAVSGSRYEQFFGPGTRLTVL.

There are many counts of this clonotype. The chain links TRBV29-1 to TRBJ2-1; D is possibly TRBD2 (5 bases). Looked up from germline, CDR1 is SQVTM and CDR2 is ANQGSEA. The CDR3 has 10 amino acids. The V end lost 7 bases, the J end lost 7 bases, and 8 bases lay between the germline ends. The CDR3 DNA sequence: TGCAGCGCCGGAGGAAATGAGCAGTTCTTC. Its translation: CSAGGNEQFF.

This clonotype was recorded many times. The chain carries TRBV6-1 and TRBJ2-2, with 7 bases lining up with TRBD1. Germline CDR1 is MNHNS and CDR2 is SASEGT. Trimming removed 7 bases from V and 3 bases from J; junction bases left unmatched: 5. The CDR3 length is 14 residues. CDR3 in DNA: TGTGCCAGCACCCCCGGGACAGACACCGGGGAGCTGTTTTTT. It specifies CASTPGTDTGELFF.

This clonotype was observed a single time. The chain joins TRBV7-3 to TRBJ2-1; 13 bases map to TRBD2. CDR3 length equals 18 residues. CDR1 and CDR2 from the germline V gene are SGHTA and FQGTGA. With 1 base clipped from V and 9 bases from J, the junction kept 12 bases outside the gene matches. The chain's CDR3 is CASSLRGGLAGENGEQFF. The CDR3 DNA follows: TGTGCCAGCAGCTTAAGGGGAGGACTAGCGGGAGAGAACGGTGAGCAGTTCTTC. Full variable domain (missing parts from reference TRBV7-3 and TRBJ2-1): GAGVSQTPSNKVTEKGKYVELRCDPISGHTALYWYRQSLGQGPEFLIYFQGTGAADDSGLPNDRFFAVRPEGSVSTLKIQRTERGDSAVYLCASSLRGGLAGENGEQFFGPGTRLTVL.

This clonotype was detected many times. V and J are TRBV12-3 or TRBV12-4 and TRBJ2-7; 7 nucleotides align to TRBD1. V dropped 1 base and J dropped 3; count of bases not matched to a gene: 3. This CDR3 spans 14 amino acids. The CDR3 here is CASSLDRGGYEQYV. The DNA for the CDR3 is TGTGCCAGCAGTTTAGACAGGGGCGGCTACGAGCAGTACGTC.

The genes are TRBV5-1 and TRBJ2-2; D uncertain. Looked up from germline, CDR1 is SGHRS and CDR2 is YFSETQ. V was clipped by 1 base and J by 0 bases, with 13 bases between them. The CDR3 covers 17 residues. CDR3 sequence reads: CASSLNVGTPNTGELFF. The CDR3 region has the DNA TGCGCCAGCAGCTTGAATGTCGGAACTCCGAACACCGGGGAGCTGTTTTTT.

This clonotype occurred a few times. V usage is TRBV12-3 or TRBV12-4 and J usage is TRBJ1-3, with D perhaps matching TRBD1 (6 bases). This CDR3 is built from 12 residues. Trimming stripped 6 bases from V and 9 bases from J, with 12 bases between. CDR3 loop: CASRLKGGTIYF. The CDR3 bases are TGTGCCAGCAGGCTCAAGGGGGGCACCATATATTTT.

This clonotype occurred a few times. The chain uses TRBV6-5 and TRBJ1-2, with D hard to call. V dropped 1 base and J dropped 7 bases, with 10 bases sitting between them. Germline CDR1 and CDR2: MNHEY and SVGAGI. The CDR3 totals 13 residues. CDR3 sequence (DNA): TGTGCCAGCAGTTACTGGCTAGGAGGTGGCTACACCTTC. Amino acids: CASSYWLGGGYTF.

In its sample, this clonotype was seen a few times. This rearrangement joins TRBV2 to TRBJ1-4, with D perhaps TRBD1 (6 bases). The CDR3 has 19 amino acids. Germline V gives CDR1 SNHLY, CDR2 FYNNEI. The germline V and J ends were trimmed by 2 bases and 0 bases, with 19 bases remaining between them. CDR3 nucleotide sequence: TGTGCCAGCAGTGAATGGGAGGACAGTCTCTTCGCAACTAATGAAAAACTGTTTTTT. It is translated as CASSEWEDSLFATNEKLFF.